The 32 T cell receptor beta chains below were found in one sample sequenced in a study of shared clonotypes between healthy human individuals. Selected positively for CCR7 and CD45RO-negative, naive CD8 cells excluded terminally differentiated effector memory CD45RA+ cells. Profiled with immunoSEQ multiplex PCR; TCRdb holds only in-frame clones, not every one. The sample contains some 2.1 million clones, about 95% of which appear only once. Sequencing was carried out using naive CD8+ T cells sorted from blood. These receptors were taken from a man aged 18 to 29 in good health.

The J gene is TRBJ1-2, the V gene TRBV6-1, with TRBD1 matching 9 bases. CDR1 and CDR2 from the germline V gene are MNHNS and SASEGT. V was clipped by 10 bases and J by 8 bases; unmatched bases: 5. The CDR3 length is 11 residues. The CDR3 protein is CAKGTGYGYTF. The CDR3 nucleotides read TGTGCCAAGGGGACAGGGTACGGCTACACCTTC.

The genes are TRBV7-9 and TRBJ1-1, with D possibly matching TRBD1 (6 bases). The CDR3 loop spans 14 amino acids. The V and J ends lost 1 base and 5 bases respectively, with 11 bases between them. In germline, CDR1 is SEHNR, CDR2 FQNEAQ (reference sequence). CDR3 bases: TGTGCCAGCAGCTTAGAGGGGGACACTACTGAAGCTTTCTTT. Its protein is CASSLEGDTTEAFF.

The chain recombines TRBV7-8 with TRBJ2-2; no firm D call. The CDR3 loop spans 14 amino acids. Trimming pared 5 bases from V and 1 base from J, leaving 8 bases between. Germline CDR1 SGHVS, CDR2 FQNEAQ. The CDR3 nucleotides read TGTGCCAGCAGCCCCCTAGGGAACACCGGGGAGCTGTTTTTT. Translated: CASSPLGNTGELFF.

V and J are TRBV7-9 and TRBJ1-1; 10 nucleotides match TRBD1. J was trimmed by 2 bases and V by 4 bases; bases with no gene match: 4. This CDR3 comprises 15 residues. The germline V gene has CDR1 SEHNR and CDR2 FQNEAQ (reference sequence). CDR3 coding DNA: TGTGCCAGCAGCTATCGGACAGGGGGAAACACTGAAGCTTTCTTT. Residues: CASSYRTGGNTEAFF.

V gene TRBV10-2 combines with J gene TRBJ2-5; maybe TRBD1 (5 bases). CDR1 WSHSY and CDR2 SAAADI come from the germline V gene. This CDR3 region has 15 residues. Between the trimmed V and J ends, which lost 5 bases and 1 base, there was a span of 14 bases. The chain's CDR3 is CASSRQIFVQETQYF. In nucleotides, the CDR3 is TGCGCCAGCAGTAGACAGATTTTCGTCCAAGAGACCCAGTACTTC.

The rearrangement joins TRBV2 to TRBJ2-3; D unresolved. The V gene lost 4 bases and the J gene lost 0 bases, with 8 bases spanning the gap. The germline CDR1 and CDR2 sequences are SNHLY and FYNNEI. CDR3 length: 14 residues. CDR3 loop: CASSVSSSTDTQYF. The CDR3 bases are TGTGCCAGCAGTGTGTCTTCTAGCACAGATACGCAGTATTTT.

The rearrangement uses TRBV5-1 and TRBJ2-5; D is perhaps TRBD2 (7 bases). The germline V gene encodes CDR1 SGHRS and CDR2 YFSETQ. There are 15 residues in the CDR3. The V gene lost 5 bases and the J gene lost 2 bases, with 16 bases spanning the gap. The chain's CDR3 is CASRMGAGEQETQYF. In nucleotides, the CDR3 is TGCGCCAGCAGGATGGGGGCGGGAGAGCAAGAGACCCAGTACTTC.

The V gene is TRBV4-3, the J gene TRBJ1-2; D may be TRBD1 (5 bases). V was shortened by 0 bases and J by 6 bases, with 11 bases between the two germline ends. Germline CDR1 is LGHNA and CDR2 is YSLEER. This CDR3 spans 14 amino acids. DNA for the CDR3: TGCGCCAGCAGCCAAGAGGGGACTTCTGATGGCTACACCTTC. Encoded protein: CASSQEGTSDGYTF.

As to this clone: Relative to the germline gene, one junction end is altered; a read error may explain this. V usage is TRBV5-4 and J usage is TRBJ1-6, with TRBD1 matching 7 bases. CDR3 size: 12 residues. Germline V gene sequence: CDR1 SGHNT, CDR2 YYREEE (reference sequence). CDR3 DNA: TGTGCCAGCAGCCCGGACAGGTCCCAATTCTATTTT. Amino acid sequence: CASSPDRSQFYF.

The CDR3 coding sequence is TGTGCCAGCAGCTTTTTGGGGACAGGGGCCGAAAAACTGTTTTTT. It codes for CASSFLGTGAEKLFF. The chain combines TRBV7-9 with TRBJ1-4; TRBD1 matches 10 bases. J gave up 8 bases and V 3 bases, and 6 bases lay outside the gene matches. CDR1 and CDR2 from the germline V gene are SEHNR and FQNEAQ (reference sequence). This CDR3 has 15 amino acids. The whole variable domain, remainder taken from reference TRBV7-9 and TRBJ1-4, is DTGVSQNPRHKITKRGQNVTFRCDPISEHNRLYWYRQTLGQGPEFLTYFQNEAQLEKSRLLSDRFSAERPKGSFSTLEIQRTEQGDSAMYLCASSFLGTGAEKLFFGSGTQLSVL.

With regard to this clone: Other nucleotide sequences from this sample produce the same CDR3. This chain connects TRBV7-9 to TRBJ2-1, with unresolved D. V shed 1 base and J shed 7 bases, with 5 bases lying between them. The germline V gene encodes CDR1 SEHNR and CDR2 FQNEAQ (reference sequence). This CDR3 spans 12 amino acids. The CDR3 sequence: CASSLVSNEQFF. CDR3 coding DNA: TGTGCCAGCAGCTTAGTCAGTAATGAGCAGTTCTTC.

The CDR3 loop is CASSFSFLRAQETQYF. CDR3 bases: TGTGCCAGCAGTTTTTCGTTCTTGAGGGCGCAAGAGACCCAGTACTTC. V is TRBV27 and J is TRBJ2-5, with D perhaps TRBD2 (5 bases). V shed 3 bases and J shed 2 bases, with 16 bases lying between them. The CDR3 contains 16 residues. CDR1 and CDR2 (germline): MNHEY, SMNVEV (reference sequence).

The chain recombines TRBV10-3 with TRBJ2-5; 7 nucleotides align to TRBD1. The germline CDR1 and CDR2 sequences are ENHRY and SYGVKD. The length of the CDR3 is 16 residues. Trimming took 0 bases from V and 5 from J; bases not matched to a gene: 9. In nucleotides, the CDR3 is TGTGCCATCAGTGAGTCGGTCCGGCCACAGGGGGAGACCCAGTACTTC. Translated, it gives CAISESVRPQGETQYF.

A few counts support this clone. The chain carries TRBV27 and TRBJ1-2, with a possible D match to TRBD1 (5 bases). Trimming shortened V by 6 bases and J by 3 bases, and 14 bases separated the two germline ends. This CDR3 has 14 amino acids. The germline V gene has CDR1 MNHEY and CDR2 SMNVEV (reference sequence). CDR3 sequence (DNA): TGTGCCAGCAGCAGCGGAGGGGCTGACTATGGCTACACCTTC. Amino acid sequence: CASSSGGADYGYTF.

The rearrangement joins TRBV5-1 to TRBJ2-2; no firm D call. Trimming removed 1 base at V and 1 base at J, with 8 bases between. The CDR3 contains 15 residues. Germline values: CDR1 SGHRS, CDR2 YFSETQ. Here the CDR3 reads CASSLYFGNTGELFF. CDR3 nucleotide sequence: TGCGCCAGCAGCTTGTACTTCGGGAACACCGGGGAGCTGTTTTTT.

The chain combines TRBV9 with TRBJ1-2; TRBD1 agrees at 7 bases. The CDR3 sequence is 13 residues long. Germline CDR1 and CDR2: SGDLS and YYNGEE. The J segment lost 6 bases and the V segment lost 3 bases, leaving 5 bases of the junction unmatched. CDR3 region: CASSAGTADGYTF. The CDR3 nucleotides read TGTGCCAGCAGCGCCGGGACAGCCGATGGCTACACCTTC. The full variable domain, its missing parts supplied by reference TRBV9 and TRBJ1-2, is DSGVTQTPKHLITATGQRVTLRCSPRSGDLSVYWYQQSLDQGLQFLIQYYNGEERAKGNILERFSAQQFPDLHSELNLSSLELGDSALYFCASSAGTADGYTFGSGTRLTVV.

The chain is built from TRBV4-1 and TRBJ2-7, with TRBD1 matching 9 bases. Trimming cost V 4 bases and J 2 bases; bases outside gene matches: 3. This CDR3 has 14 amino acids. CDR1 is MGHRA and CDR2 is YSYEKL in the germline V gene. In DNA, the CDR3 is TGCGCCAGCAGCCGAACAGGGGGCCCCTACGAGCAGTACTTC. This translates into CASSRTGGPYEQYF.

There are a few counts of this clone. The same CDR3 is also encoded by other DNA sequences in this sample. The V call is TRBV27, the J call TRBJ2-2; no definite D call. Germline CDR1 and CDR2: MNHEY and SMNVEV (reference sequence). The germline V and J ends were trimmed by 5 bases and 7 bases, with 8 bases remaining between them. The CDR3 runs 12 residues. CDR3 sequence: CASSLVGGELFF. The CDR3 DNA reads as TGTGCCAGCAGTCTTGTGGGCGGGGAGCTGTTTTTT.

The chain employs TRBV28 and TRBJ1-6; no clear D gene. Trimming left V 9 bases short and J 7 bases short, with 16 bases between. In germline, CDR1 is MDHEN, CDR2 SYDVKM. This CDR3 region has 14 residues. DNA for the CDR3: TGTGCCAGTTCTGGGAGAGAGTCCAATTCACCCCTCCACTTT. It is translated as CASSGRESNSPLHF.

This chain links TRBV7-9 with TRBJ2-1, with D uncertain. CDR3 length: 12 residues. V was shortened by 4 bases and J by 6 bases, with 7 bases between the two germline ends. The germline CDR1 and CDR2 sequences are SEHNR and FQNEAQ (reference sequence). The DNA of the CDR3 is TGTGCCAGCAGCTGGCGCCCCAATGAGCAGTTCTTC. Residues: CASSWRPNEQFF. Complete variable domain (other parts from reference TRBV7-9 and TRBJ2-1): DTGVSQNPRHKITKRGQNVTFRCDPISEHNRLYWYRQTLGQGPEFLTYFQNEAQLEKSRLLSDRFSAERPKGSFSTLEIQRTEQGDSAMYLCASSWRPNEQFFGPGTRLTVL.

This chain connects TRBV4-2 to TRBJ2-7, with D tentatively TRBD1 (6 bases). V was trimmed by 4 bases and J by 3 bases, leaving 13 bases between them. CDR3 length equals 14 residues. CDR1 and CDR2 (germline): LGHNA, YNFKEQ. This CDR3 is CASSPGVSLYEQYF. The CDR3 DNA sequence: TGTGCCAGCAGCCCAGGGGTCTCTCTCTACGAGCAGTACTTC.

This chain uses TRBV5-1 with TRBJ1-2; D not resolved. The CDR3 totals 14 residues. V shed 6 bases and J shed 0 bases, with 12 bases lying between them. In germline, CDR1 is SGHRS, CDR2 YFSETQ. DNA for the CDR3: TGCGCCAGCACCCCGGACGGGGCTAACTATGGCTACACCTTC. This codes for CASTPDGANYGYTF. The whole variable domain, remainder taken from reference TRBV5-1 and TRBJ1-2, is KAGVTQTPRYLIKTRGQQVTLSCSPISGHRSVSWYQQTPGQGLQFLFEYFSETQRNKGNFPGRFSGRQFSNSRSEMNVSTLELGDSALYLCASTPDGANYGYTFGSGTRLTVV.

This rearrangement joins TRBV9 to TRBJ2-3; D is ambiguous. V was clipped by 0 bases and J by 1 base, with 12 bases between them. CDR1 and CDR2 from the germline V gene are SGDLS and YYNGEE. This CDR3 region has 16 residues. The CDR3 reads CASSVVGYEGTDTQYF. The CDR3 DNA follows: TGTGCCAGCAGCGTAGTCGGGTATGAAGGCACAGATACGCAGTATTTT.

The J gene is TRBJ2-6, the V gene TRBV13; perhaps TRBD2 as D (6 bases). The V end was cut by 3 bases, the J end by 2 bases, with 14 bases between. CDR3 length: 17 residues. Germline CDR1 PRHDT, CDR2 FYEKMQ (reference sequence). The chain's CDR3 is CASSFGAGLTGANVLTF. The DNA for the CDR3 is TGTGCCAGCAGCTTCGGGGCGGGGCTCACTGGGGCCAACGTCCTGACTTTC.

V usage is TRBV4-1 and J usage is TRBJ2-7; D not resolved. The CDR3 loop spans 16 amino acids. With 3 bases removed from V and 3 bases from J, the gap between germline ends came to 18 bases. CDR1 and CDR2 (germline): MGHRA, YSYEKL. CDR3 sequence (DNA): TGCGCCAGCAGCCAGTCCCCCGAGGCACAAATCTACGAGCAGTACTTC. It translates to CASSQSPEAQIYEQYF.

Regarding this clone: The sample holds other DNA sequences that translate to the same CDR3. The V and J genes are TRBV15 and TRBJ1-2; 8 bases match TRBD1. The length of the CDR3 is 14 residues. CDR1 and CDR2 (germline): LNHNV, YYDKDF (reference sequence). V shed 3 bases and J 4 bases; nucleotides not matched to a gene: 4. As DNA, the CDR3 is TGTGCCACCAGCAGGACAGGGGTAGGCTATGGCTACACCTTC. As protein: CATSRTGVGYGYTF.

Details on this clone: Relative to the germline gene, one junction end is altered; a read error may explain this. In DNA form, the CDR3 reads TGTGCCAGCAGGGAAGAGTCTCTGGCGGATACGCAGTATTTT. Translating it yields CASREESLADTQYF. The rearrangement links TRBV2 to TRBJ2-3, with D unresolved. CDR1 and CDR2 (germline): SNHLY, FYNNEI. This CDR3 has 14 amino acids.

The J gene is TRBJ1-1, the V gene TRBV7-2; 7 positions match TRBD1. The junction had 14 bases not matched to a gene; V was cut back by 6 bases and J by 1 base. The CDR3 has 17 amino acids. Germline V gene data show CDR1 as SGHTA and CDR2 as FQGNSA. The CDR3 reads CASRIGIRQGENTEAFF. CDR3 DNA: TGTGCCAGCAGAATAGGGATCAGACAGGGCGAGAACACTGAAGCTTTCTTT.

The V call is TRBV6-5, the J call TRBJ2-5; D might be TRBD1 (5 bases). Looked up from germline, CDR1 is MNHEY and CDR2 is SVGAGI. This CDR3 spans 13 amino acids. Trimming took 4 bases from V and 3 from J, leaving 9 bases between them. The chain's CDR3 is CASSLDRKETQYF. The CDR3 DNA follows: TGTGCCAGCAGTTTAGACAGAAAAGAGACCCAGTACTTC.

This clone has only one observation. V and J are TRBV7-8 and TRBJ1-1; no clear D. CDR3 size: 16 residues. Deletions cut 5 bases from V and 0 bases from J, with 16 bases between. Germline V gives CDR1 SGHVS, CDR2 FQNEAQ. CDR3 nucleotide sequence: TGTGCCAGCAGCAACCCCGGAGGGTTCATGAACACTGAAGCTTTCTTT. Its translation: CASSNPGGFMNTEAFF.

To note about this clone: The same CDR3 can be traced to other DNA sequences in this sample. This chain joins TRBV7-9 and TRBJ2-1; a possible D gene is TRBD2 (6 bases). CDR3 size: 15 residues. V gave up 3 bases and J gave up 0 bases, with 9 bases separating them. Germline-derived CDR1 and CDR2 are SEHNR and FQNEAQ (reference sequence). The CDR3 nucleotides are TGTGCCAGCAGCTTTAGCGGAAGCTCCTACAATGAGCAGTTCTTC. This gives the protein CASSFSGSSYNEQFF.

This rearrangement joins TRBV30 to TRBJ1-6, with unresolved D. Between the trimmed V and J ends, which lost 4 bases and 9 bases, there was a span of 7 bases. Germline CDR1 and CDR2: GTSNPN and SVGIG (reference sequence). This CDR3 comprises 11 residues. The CDR3 region is CAWTYGSPLHF. In DNA form, the CDR3 reads TGTGCCTGGACCTACGGTTCACCCCTCCACTTT.